This TCR beta chain was sequenced in a study of T cells in localized non-small cell lung cancer (TCRdb year 2020). Regarding the complete study: The study analyzed T cell repertoires of a few hundred early-stage NSCLC patients, comparing tumors and uninvolved tumor-adjacent lungs. All 250 or so NSCLC patients in the cohort were treatment-naive and had localized lung tumors that were resected. NSCLC patients had a mean age of roughly 66 years, and about 140 were male and 85 to 110 female. Findings and caveats that apply to the study as a whole: Because multi-region tumor sequencing was not performed, intratumor heterogeneity could not be ruled out. Longer overall survival was associated with higher blood T cell density, whereas shorter survival was associated with higher adjacent-lung clonality. Of the top 100 tumor clones, a median of roughly 60 were detected in paired uninvolved adjacent lung; roughly 26 were also among that lung's top 100. Uninvolved tumor-adjacent lung showed the highest T cell clonality, higher than tumor, which suggests more focused antigenic responses in the uninvolved tumor-adjacent lung. Because of the exploratory design, TCR variables were selected using unadjusted p-values without false-discovery rate correction.

A word on this clone: The antigen it recognizes is unknown. Per-base quality was not reported, and no clone a single base away is much larger than it.

Based on the germline V gene, the CDR1 and CDR2 sequences are MGHRA and YSYEKL. Spanning cysteine to phenylalanine, the CDR3 consists of 15 amino acids. Of the read, only the CDR3 DNA is kept; its 45 bases are in frame from base 1. At the junction V is shortened by 0 bases and J by 8 bases, with 13 bases in between. The immunoSEQ Assay was used to sequence TCR beta CDR3 regions from DNA. The authors processed their data as follows. To compute T cell density, TCR beta template counts were normalized to usable DNA, which was estimated by amplifying housekeeping genes. Richness was estimated using the preseqR package, with extrapolation to 400,000 templates for PBMC samples and to 120,000 templates for tissue samples. Clonality was calculated as one minus Pielou's evenness. Differential abundance testing on productive amino-acid clonotypes, with a minimum total count of 5 and an alpha of 0.1, was used to identify tissue-enriched TCRs. The Jaccard Index and the Morisita Overlap Index were used to measure how much the repertoires overlapped between compartments. GLIPH grouped TCR beta CDR3s together with public tetramer-defined viral CDR3s, and a viral motif had to include at least three viral sequences and also show V-gene enrichment. This immuneACCESS table, as held by TCRdb, lists in-frame sequences with V and J called but not all clones. Of the missing ones, under half trace to an unresolved V gene in checked studies; the others have no known cause. V and J calls and clone size are given by that table; D and trimming were obtained from the DNA. A total of about 55,000 clones appear in this sample, over 80% of them only once. About a sixth of the sample goes to the ten largest clones.

At diagnosis, tumor, uninvolved tumor-adjacent lung and peripheral blood were collected and then preserved as a mix of FFPE and fresh-frozen material. For TCR repertoire profiling, the blood samples were analyzed as peripheral blood mononuclear cells. This receptor chain uses TRBV4-1 and TRBJ1-4; TRBD1 is a possible D gene, resting on 6 matching bases. This TCR came from a man aged 35 to 69 with stage III lung adenocarcinoma. The material sequenced was peripheral blood mononuclear cells, taken before any cancer treatment. The CDR3 here reads CASSQDGAGDEKLFF. The nucleotides are TGCGCCAGCAGCCAAGATGGGGCAGGGGACGAAAAACTGTTTTTT.